This T cell receptor beta chain appears in the sequencing data of a study of blood T cell repertoires in COVID-19. Study summary: Samples representing acute and convalescent COVID-19 were sourced from the United States, Italy and Spain. Sources were T cells, B-cell-depleted T cells, or PBMCs; the material itself was cDNA or gDNA.

In the original workflow: From reference gene primer amplification, estimates of nucleated cell counts were derived. Libraries were prepared by immunoSEQ multiplex PCR; TCRdb keeps only in-frame clonotypes and omits some of them. Clone size and the V and J calls come from that table; the DNA yielded D and trimming. The sample has some 130,000 clones; approximately 80% are singletons. This receptor was taken from a middle-aged man with active or convalescent COVID-19. The sequenced sample was peripheral blood.

CDR3 DNA: TGTGCCAGCAGTTACCAGGGGCGGTCCACTGAAGCTTTCTTT. Encoded protein: CASSYQGRSTEAFF. The rearrangement joins TRBV6-5 to TRBJ1-1; possibly TRBD1 for D (6 bases). This CDR3 has 14 amino acids. Between the trimmed V and J ends, which lost 2 bases and 4 bases, there was a span of 11 bases. From germline, CDR1 is MNHEY and CDR2 SVGAGI.